This is a list of T cell receptor beta chains from one sample in a study of blood T cell repertoires in COVID-19. The assay was immunoSEQ multiplex PCR, and TCRdb's table has in-frame clones only and misses some. The sample has under 65,000 clones; approximately 88% are singletons. The source material was peripheral blood. All receptors derive from a human donor in a cohort sampled during active COVID-19. CDR3s include the opening cysteine and the closing phenylalanine or tryptophan. Fields, in order: D gene, clone size, J gene, V gene, CDR3 protein, CDR3 DNA. The D gene is left open where the match is weak. The size entry is marked missing in some rows and otherwise reads once, few, many or a size class.

>-|-|TRBJ1-1|TRBV7-8
CASSLGASNMNTEAFF
TGTGCCAGCAGCTTGGGGGCGTCAAATATGAACACTGAAGCTTTCTTT
>-|-|TRBJ1-5|TRBV4-1
CASSPVGTPEQPQHF
TGCGCCAGCAGCCCCGTCGGGACTCCCGAACAGCCCCAGCATTTT
>-|-|TRBJ2-5|TRBV7-9
CASSHIGVQETQYF
TGTGCCAGCAGCCACATCGGGGTCCAAGAGACCCAGTACTTC
>TRBD2|-|TRBJ2-1|TRBV3-1/TRBV3-2
CASSHGPGNQRKRGLVMHQKQFF
TGTGCCAGCAGCCATGGCCCCGGCAATCAAAGGAAGAGGGGACTAGTTATGCACCAAAAGCAGTTCTTC
>TRBD2|-|TRBJ2-2|TRBV27
CASRSGGSGTGELFF
TGTGCCAGCAGATCCGGGGGGAGCGGCACCGGGGAGCTGTTTTTT
>TRBD2|-|TRBJ2-1|TRBV20-1
CSASSPSGPTFSYNEQFF
TGCAGTGCTAGTTCCCCTAGCGGGCCAACTTTCTCCTACAATGAGCAGTTCTTC
>TRBD2|few|TRBJ2-5|TRBV19
CASSIGLAVQETQYF
TGTGCCAGTAGTATTGGGCTAGCGGTCCAAGAGACCCAGTACTTC
>-|-|TRBJ1-2|TRBV19
CASSIQGLYGYTF
TGTGCCAGTAGTATTCAGGGGCTCTATGGCTACACCTTC
>TRBD2|-|TRBJ2-3|TRBV4-1
CASRTRTSGSTDTQYF
TGCGCCAGCAGAACCCGGACTAGCGGGAGTACAGATACGCAGTATTTT
>TRBD2|-|TRBJ2-1|TRBV6-5
CASSYDGGVSYNEQFF
TGTGCCAGCAGTTACGACGGGGGGGTCTCCTACAATGAGCAGTTCTTC
>TRBD2|-|TRBJ2-5|TRBV9
CASSVESGGARTQYF
TGTGCCAGCAGCGTAGAAAGCGGGGGGGCTCGGACCCAGTACTTC
>TRBD1|-|TRBJ2-7|TRBV18
CASSLDRVSSYEQYF
TGTGCCAGCTCACTGGACAGGGTCTCCTCCTACGAGCAGTACTTC
>-|-|TRBJ1-2|TRBV4-1
CASSQEAAGYGYTF
TGCGCCAGCAGCCAAGAGGCGGCGGGCTATGGCTACACCTTC
>TRBD2|-|TRBJ2-7|TRBV7-2
CASSLLAGPDEQYF
TGTGCCAGCAGCTTACTAGCGGGACCCGACGAGCAGTACTTC
>-|-|TRBJ1-4|TRBV6-5
CASRAGVGEKLFF
TGTGCCAGCAGGGCAGGGGTGGGAGAAAAACTGTTTTTT
>-|few|TRBJ1-3|TRBV7-9
CASKIGNTIYF
TGTGCCAGCAAAATAGGAAACACCATATATTTT
>-|-|TRBJ2-3|TRBV3-1/TRBV3-2
CASSLDSRGGTDTQYF
TGTGCCAGCAGCCTCGACTCCAGGGGTGGCACAGATACGCAGTATTTT
>-|-|TRBJ1-1|TRBV19
CASSIVAGTEAFF
TGTGCCAGTAGTATAGTCGCCGGCACTGAAGCTTTCTTT